This TCR beta chain was observed in a study of blood T cells in healthy people across ages. A second PCR of 7 to 11 cycles used a sample-barcoded 5' primer and a J-beta primer mix. TCRdb re-called the 5' RACE reads with MiXCR, one entry per CDR3 protein. The repertoire holds about 1.8 million distinct CDR3 sequences, around 48% seen once, with 2.1% in the top ten. The CDR3 has 12 amino acids. The V gene's germline CDR1 is MRHNA and CDR2 SNTAGT. The ends were cut back, 3 bases at V and 7 bases at J, with 9 bases in the middle. Sample: blood. The chain links TRBV6-4 to TRBJ1-2, with D uncertain. The receptor's source is a woman between 40 and 50 years old in good health. The CDR3 DNA follows: TGTGCCAGCAGTGAAGGGCCAGGTGGCTACACCTTC. This sequence encodes CASSEGPGGYTF.